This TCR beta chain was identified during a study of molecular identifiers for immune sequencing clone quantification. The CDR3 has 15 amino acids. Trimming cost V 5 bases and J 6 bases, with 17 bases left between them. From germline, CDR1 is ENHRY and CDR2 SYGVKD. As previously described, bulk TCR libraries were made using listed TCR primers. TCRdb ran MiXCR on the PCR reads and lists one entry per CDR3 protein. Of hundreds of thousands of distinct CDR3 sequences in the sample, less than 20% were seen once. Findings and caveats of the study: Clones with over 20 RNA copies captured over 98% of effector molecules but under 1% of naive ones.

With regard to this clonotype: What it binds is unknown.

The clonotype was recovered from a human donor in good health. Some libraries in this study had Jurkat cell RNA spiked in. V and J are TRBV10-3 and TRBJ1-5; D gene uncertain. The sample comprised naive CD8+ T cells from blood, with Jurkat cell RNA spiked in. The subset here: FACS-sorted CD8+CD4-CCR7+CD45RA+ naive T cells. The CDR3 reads CAISQTPEVGQPQHF. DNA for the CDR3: TGTGCCATCAGTCAGACACCCGAAGTGGGTCAGCCCCAGCATTTT.